Below are 9 T cell receptor beta chains sequenced from a single sample in a study of T cell responses to AZD1222 COVID-19 vaccine. Measured with immunoSEQ multiplex PCR; TCRdb has only the in-frame clones, and not every one. The sample contains more than 60,000 clones, roughly 84% of which appear only once. This specimen consisted of peripheral blood, obtained 28 days after the second AZD1222 dose. Every receptor here comes from an adult who received the AZD1222 COVID-19 vaccine.

The chain links TRBV4-2 to TRBJ1-2; 7 nucleotides line up with TRBD1. The V segment lost 1 base and the J segment 12 bases; nucleotides outside the gene matches: 14. The germline gives CDR1 LGHNA, CDR2 YNFKEQ. CDR3 length: 15 residues. CDR3 nucleotide sequence: TGTGCCAGCAGCCAAGCCGATGGTCGGGACAGAGGGAACACCTTC. Amino acid sequence: CASSQADGRDRGNTF.

The chain uses TRBV2 and TRBJ1-1; D ambiguous. This CDR3 comprises 11 residues. Trimming shortened V by 5 bases and J by 7 bases, and 8 bases separated the two germline ends. The germline gives CDR1 SNHLY, CDR2 FYNNEI. The CDR3 sequence is CASSQTYEAFF. The CDR3 DNA follows: TGTGCCAGCAGTCAGACGTATGAAGCTTTCTTT.

This clone was counted between two and nine times. The chain employs TRBV25-1 and TRBJ2-5, with D perhaps TRBD1 or TRBD2 (6 bases each). V lost 4 bases, J lost 7 bases, and 16 bases lay in between. This CDR3 spans 14 amino acids. Germline CDR1 and CDR2: MGHDK and SYGVNS. CDR3 residues: CASSASGGLVTQYF. The DNA of the CDR3 is TGTGCCAGCAGTGCCTCCGGGGGCTTGGTGACCCAGTACTTC.

The chain couples TRBV11-3 to TRBJ2-2, with 10 bases matching TRBD1. The CDR3 is 16 residues long. Unmatched junction bases numbered 7, after V lost 1 base and J lost 8 bases. Per the germline V gene, CDR1 is SGHNT and CDR2 is YENEEA. The CDR3 loop reads CASSLGRQGASGELFF. CDR3 coding DNA: TGTGCCAGCAGCTTAGGTCGACAGGGGGCTTCTGGGGAGCTGTTTTTT.

The chain uses TRBV9 and TRBJ1-3; D uncertain. Trimming removed 0 bases from V and 1 base from J, with 8 bases in between. Germline V gene sequence: CDR1 SGDLS, CDR2 YYNGEE. The CDR3 contains 15 residues. In DNA form, the CDR3 reads TGTGCCAGCAGCGTAGCTTCGAATTCTGGAAACACCATATATTTT. This gives the protein CASSVASNSGNTIYF.

The chain uses TRBV13 and TRBJ1-2; D is undetermined. V shed 1 base and J shed 0 bases, with 6 bases lying between them. This CDR3 contains 14 residues. Per germline, CDR1 PRHDT and CDR2 FYEKMQ (reference sequence). The CDR3 loop reads CASSLDRANYGYTF. The CDR3 DNA reads TGTGCCAGCAGCTTAGACCGAGCTAACTATGGCTACACCTTC.

J is TRBJ1-1 and V is TRBV14; D perhaps matches TRBD1 (6 bases). This CDR3 has 18 amino acids. From germline, CDR1 is SGHDN and CDR2 FVKESK. Trimming shortened V by 5 bases and J by 3 bases, and 25 bases separated the two germline ends. CDR3 sequence reads: CASSTRSAGVPRDTEAFF. The CDR3 DNA sequence: TGTGCCAGCAGCACCCGGTCGGCAGGGGTACCGCGGGACACTGAAGCTTTCTTT.

This clone has just one count. The chain couples TRBV30 to TRBJ1-2; D gene uncertain. CDR1 is GTSNPN and CDR2 is SVGIG in the germline V gene (reference sequence). The CDR3 loop spans 12 amino acids. The germline V and J ends were trimmed by 2 bases and 4 bases, with 8 bases remaining between them. CDR3 loop: CAWSFDSYGYTF. The CDR3 region has the DNA TGTGCCTGGAGTTTTGACTCCTATGGCTACACCTTC.

The chain has TRBV7-2 and TRBJ1-5; D is unresolved. The CDR3 runs to 16 residues. The V and J ends lost 1 base and 0 bases respectively, with 10 bases between them. Germline V gives CDR1 SGHTA, CDR2 FQGNSA. The CDR3 sequence: CASSLGAQYSNQPQHF. For the CDR3, the DNA is TGTGCCAGCAGCTTAGGGGCCCAGTATAGCAATCAGCCCCAGCATTTT.